This is a list of T cell receptor beta chains from one sample in a study of T cell repertoires in cytomegalovirus infection. Their target antigens are unknown. TCRdb reprocessed the reads with MiXCR, giving one entry per CDR3 protein. The table has approximately 1,000,000 distinct CDR3 sequences, approximately 33% seen once. Sequencing used cultured CD8+ T cells from PBMCs, obtained from culture after CMV antigen stimulation. Receptor source: a human donor in good health (CMV status not recorded). Some clones in this sample may be carry-over from other donors' samples. The CDR3 runs from the conserved cysteine through the conserved F or W. A D gene is named only where the DNA matches it firmly. Clone size is given for some rows only: seen once, a few or many times, or a class if the clone is expanded.

TRBJ1-2	TRBV4-1	.	.	TGCGCCAGCAGCCAAGATCGGGGATTAATCCCTTATGGCTACACCTTC	CASSQDRGLIPYGYTF
TRBJ2-3	TRBV6-6	few	.	TGTGCCAGCAACGCGGGGGCTTACGGAGATACGCAGTATTTT	CASNAGAYGDTQYF
TRBJ2-1	TRBV10-3	.	TRBD2	TGTGCCATCAGTGGAGGACTAGCGGGGGGCCCCTCCTACAATGAGCAGTTCTTC	CAISGGLAGGPSYNEQFF
TRBJ2-7	TRBV14	.	.	TGTGCCAGCAGCCCTTGGCGAAACTACGAGCAGTACTTC	CASSPWRNYEQYF
TRBJ1-5	TRBV27	.	.	TGTGCTACCGGACAGCCCAATCAGCCCCAGCATTTT	CATGQPNQPQHF
TRBJ2-1	TRBV12-3/TRBV12-4	.	.	TGTGCCAGCAGAAACAGGGAGGTCAGTGAGCAGTTCTTC	CASRNREVSEQFF
TRBJ2-5	TRBV5-3	few	.	TGTGCCAGCAGCTTGACCAGGGCAGAGACCCAGTACTTC	CASSLTRAETQYF
TRBJ2-3	TRBV6-4	.	TRBD2	TGTGCCAGCAGTGACTGGGGACTAGGGCCAGATACGCAGTATTTT	CASSDWGLGPDTQYF
TRBJ2-7	TRBV27	many	.	TGTGCCAGCAGTTTCTTACACGTCGGCTCCTACGAGCAGTACTTC	CASSFLHVGSYEQYF
TRBJ1-1	TRBV2	.	TRBD1	TGTGCCAGCAGTGAACCTTGGGACAGGGGTCTGAACACTGAAGCTTTCTTT	CASSEPWDRGLNTEAFF
TRBJ1-5	TRBV12-3/TRBV12-4	.	.	TGTGCCAGCAGTTTAGGGGGAAAGGCTCAGCCCCAGCATTTT	CASSLGGKAQPQHF
TRBJ2-2	TRBV29-1	.	.	TGCAGCGTTGATGTGACGGACACCGGGGAGCTGTTTTTT	CSVDVTDTGELFF
TRBJ1-2	TRBV5-1	few	.	TGCGCCAGCAGCTTAGACGGGGGCGGCTATGGCTACACCTTC	CASSLDGGGYGYTF
TRBJ1-1	TRBV7-2	many	TRBD1	TGTGCCAGCCGGGGGGACAGGGAGCGGTTGAACACTGAAGCTTTCTTT	CASRGDRERLNTEAFF
TRBJ2-3	TRBV7-8	many	.	TGTGCCAGCAGCCCTGCCGGGTGGGGCTTGACCTCCACAGATACGCAGTATTTT	CASSPAGWGLTSTDTQYF
TRBJ2-1	TRBV4-1	few	.	TGCGCCAGCAGCCAAGCAGGGGCGTATGAGCAGTTCTTC	CASSQAGAYEQFF
TRBJ2-1	TRBV6-1	few	.	TGTGCCAGCAGTGAAGCGGGGGGCCGCCCGAATGAGCAGTTCTTC	CASSEAGGRPNEQFF
TRBJ2-1	TRBV10-3	.	TRBD1	TGTGCCATCAGTGAGTCTTGGGACAGGGACTCCTACAATGAGCAGTTCTTC	CAISESWDRDSYNEQFF